This T cell receptor beta chain came from a study of tumor and adjacent non-tumor tissue in lung cancer. Overall study results and limits: Significantly higher TCR diversity was found in tumor than normal lung.

No cell sorting was done before RNA was extracted from the tissue. Newly diagnosed lung cancer patients had thoracic surgery in China, August–late 2014, without prior chemotherapy. A modified ARM-PCR protocol with three rounds of nested PCR amplified TCRbeta. TCRdb reanalysed the multiplex PCR reads using MiXCR and keeps one entry per CDR3 protein. Of 95,000 to 150,000 distinct CDR3 sequences in the sample, about 66% are singletons; the top ten hold more than 10%. In its sample, this clonotype was seen once. No antigen is known for it. Trimming shortened V by 2 bases and J by 4 bases, and 9 bases separated the two germline ends. Germline assignment: CDR1 SGHDT and CDR2 YYEEEE. The CDR3 runs to 13 residues.

This chain uses TRBV5-6 with TRBJ1-1; D is unclear. This clonotype was sampled from a man under 40 with non-small cell lung cancer. Sequencing was performed on lung tumor tissue. The DNA of the CDR3 is TGTGCCAGCAGCTTATTTATACCCACTGAAGCTTTCTTT. Its translation: CASSLFIPTEAFF.